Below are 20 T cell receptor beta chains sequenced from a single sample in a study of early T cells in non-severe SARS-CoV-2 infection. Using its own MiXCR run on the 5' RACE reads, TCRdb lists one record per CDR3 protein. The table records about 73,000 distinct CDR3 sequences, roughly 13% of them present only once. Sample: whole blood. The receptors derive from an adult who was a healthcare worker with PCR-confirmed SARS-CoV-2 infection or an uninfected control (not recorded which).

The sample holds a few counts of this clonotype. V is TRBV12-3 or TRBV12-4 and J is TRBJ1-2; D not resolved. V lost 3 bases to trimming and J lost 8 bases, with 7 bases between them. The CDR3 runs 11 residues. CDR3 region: CASSFSSGYTF. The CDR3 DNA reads TGTGCCAGCAGTTTTTCCAGCGGCTACACCTTC.

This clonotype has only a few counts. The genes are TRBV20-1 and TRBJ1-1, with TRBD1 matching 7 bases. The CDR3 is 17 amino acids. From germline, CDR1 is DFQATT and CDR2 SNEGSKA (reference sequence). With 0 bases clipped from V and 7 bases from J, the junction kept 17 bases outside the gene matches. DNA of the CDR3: TGCAGTGCTAGAGAGGGAGGAGAGGGGGCGAGGGATGGTGAAGCTTTCTTT. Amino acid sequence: CSAREGGEGARDGEAFF.

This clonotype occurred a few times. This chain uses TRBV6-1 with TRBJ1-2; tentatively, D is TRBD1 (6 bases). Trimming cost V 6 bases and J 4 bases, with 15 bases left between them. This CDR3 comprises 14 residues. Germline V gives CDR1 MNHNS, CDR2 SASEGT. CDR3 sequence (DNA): TGTGCCAGCAGCGCAGGACAGCGGGGCTATGGCTACACCTTC. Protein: CASSAGQRGYGYTF.

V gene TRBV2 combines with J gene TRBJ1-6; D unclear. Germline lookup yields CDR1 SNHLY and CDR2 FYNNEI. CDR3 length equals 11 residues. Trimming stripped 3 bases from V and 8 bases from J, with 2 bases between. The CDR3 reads CASSDDSPLHF. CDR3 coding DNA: TGTGCCAGCAGTGATGATTCACCCCTCCACTTT.

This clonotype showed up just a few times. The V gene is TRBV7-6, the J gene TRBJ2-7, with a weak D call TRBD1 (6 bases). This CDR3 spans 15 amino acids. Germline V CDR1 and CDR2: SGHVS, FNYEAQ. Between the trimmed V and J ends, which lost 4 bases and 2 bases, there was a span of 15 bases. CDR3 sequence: CASSWTRGLAYEQYF. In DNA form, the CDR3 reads TGTGCCAGCAGCTGGACCAGGGGCCTCGCCTACGAGCAGTACTTC.

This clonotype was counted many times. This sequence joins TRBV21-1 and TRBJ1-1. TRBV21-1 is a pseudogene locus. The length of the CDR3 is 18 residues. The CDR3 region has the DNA TGTGCCAGCAGCAAAGAGTGGGGAGGCCCGTCTAGTTGGACTGAAGCTTTCTTT. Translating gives CASSKEWGGPSSWTEAFF.

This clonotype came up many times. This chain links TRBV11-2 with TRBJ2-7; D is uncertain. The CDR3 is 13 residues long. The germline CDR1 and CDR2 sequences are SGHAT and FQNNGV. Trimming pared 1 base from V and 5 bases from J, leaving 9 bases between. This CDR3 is CASSLVTIHEQYF. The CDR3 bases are TGTGCCAGCAGCTTAGTGACAATCCACGAGCAGTACTTC.

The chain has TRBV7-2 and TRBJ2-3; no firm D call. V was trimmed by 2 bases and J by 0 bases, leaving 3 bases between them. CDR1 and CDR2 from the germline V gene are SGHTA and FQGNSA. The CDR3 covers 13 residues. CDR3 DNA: TGTGCCAGCAGCTTACCTAGCACAGATACGCAGTATTTT. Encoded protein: CASSLPSTDTQYF. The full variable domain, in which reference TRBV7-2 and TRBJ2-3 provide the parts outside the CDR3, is GAGVSQSPSNKVTEKGKDVELRCDPISGHTALYWYRQSLGQGLEFLIYFQGNSAPDKSGLPSDRFSAERTGGSVSTLTIQRTQQEDSAVYLCASSLPSTDTQYFGPGTRLTVL.

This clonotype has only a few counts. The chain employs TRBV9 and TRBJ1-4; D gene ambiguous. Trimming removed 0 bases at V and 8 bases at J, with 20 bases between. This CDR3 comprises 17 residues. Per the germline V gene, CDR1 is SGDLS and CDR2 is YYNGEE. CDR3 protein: CASSVGSQWPRREKLFF. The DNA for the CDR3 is TGTGCCAGCAGCGTAGGATCCCAGTGGCCACGGAGGGAAAAACTGTTTTTT.

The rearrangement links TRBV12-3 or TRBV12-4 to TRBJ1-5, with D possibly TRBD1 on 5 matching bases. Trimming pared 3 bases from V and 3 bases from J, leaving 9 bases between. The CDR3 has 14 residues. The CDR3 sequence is CASSFQGDNQPQHF. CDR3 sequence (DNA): TGTGCCAGCAGTTTCCAGGGCGACAATCAGCCCCAGCATTTT.

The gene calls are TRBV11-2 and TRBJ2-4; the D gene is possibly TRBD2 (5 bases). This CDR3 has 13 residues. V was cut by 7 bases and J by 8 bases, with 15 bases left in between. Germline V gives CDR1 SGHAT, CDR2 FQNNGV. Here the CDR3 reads CASNRGGRDIQYF. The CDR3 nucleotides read TGTGCCAGCAACCGCGGAGGTAGAGACATTCAGTACTTC.

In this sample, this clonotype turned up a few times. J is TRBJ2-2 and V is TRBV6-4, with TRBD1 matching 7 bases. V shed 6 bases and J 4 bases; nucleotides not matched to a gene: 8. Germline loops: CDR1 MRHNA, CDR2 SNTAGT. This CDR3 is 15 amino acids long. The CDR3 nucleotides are TGTGCCAGCAGCCGACAGGGCGACGGCACCGGGGAGCTGTTTTTT. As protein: CASSRQGDGTGELFF.

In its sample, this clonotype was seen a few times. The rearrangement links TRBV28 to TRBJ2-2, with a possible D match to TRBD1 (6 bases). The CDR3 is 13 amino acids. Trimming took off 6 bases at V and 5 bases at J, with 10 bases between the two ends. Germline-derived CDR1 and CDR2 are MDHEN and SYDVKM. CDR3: CASRLGGTGELFF. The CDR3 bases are TGTGCCAGCAGATTAGGGGGAACCGGGGAGCTGTTTTTT.

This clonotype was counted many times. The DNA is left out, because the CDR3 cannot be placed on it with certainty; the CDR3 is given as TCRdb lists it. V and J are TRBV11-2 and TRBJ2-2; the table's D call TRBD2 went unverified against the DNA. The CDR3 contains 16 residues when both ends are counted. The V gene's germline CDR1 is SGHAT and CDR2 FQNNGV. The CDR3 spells CASIQVVGDEPGSCFF.

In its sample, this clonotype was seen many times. The CDR3 protein is CASSTQGIGQPQHF. The CDR3, as DNA: TGTGCCAGCAGTACCCAGGGGATCGGTCAGCCCCAGCATTTT. V usage is TRBV28 and J usage is TRBJ1-5; D perhaps matches TRBD1 (6 bases). Deletions cut 5 bases from V and 6 bases from J, with 14 bases between. Germline V gene data show CDR1 as MDHEN and CDR2 as SYDVKM. The CDR3 consists of 14 residues.

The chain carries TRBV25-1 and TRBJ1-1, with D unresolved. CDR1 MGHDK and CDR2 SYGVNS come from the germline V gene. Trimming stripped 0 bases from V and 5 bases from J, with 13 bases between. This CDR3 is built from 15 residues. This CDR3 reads CASSEYRVGRTEAFF. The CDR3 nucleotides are TGTGCCAGCAGTGAATACAGAGTCGGTAGGACTGAAGCTTTCTTT.

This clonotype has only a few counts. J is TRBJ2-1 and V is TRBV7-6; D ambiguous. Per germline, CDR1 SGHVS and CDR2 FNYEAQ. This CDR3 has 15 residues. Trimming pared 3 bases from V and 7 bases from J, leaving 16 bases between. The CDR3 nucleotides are TGTGCCAGCAGCTTTCTCGGCCCAGCGAAGAATGAGCAGTTCTTC. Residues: CASSFLGPAKNEQFF.

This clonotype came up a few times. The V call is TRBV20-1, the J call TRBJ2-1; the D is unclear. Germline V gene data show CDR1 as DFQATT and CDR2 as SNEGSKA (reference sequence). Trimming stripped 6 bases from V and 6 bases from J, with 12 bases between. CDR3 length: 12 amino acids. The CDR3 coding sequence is TGCAGTGCCGCCCGTTTATCCAATGAGCAGTTCTTC. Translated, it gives CSAARLSNEQFF.

The CDR3 reads CASSLDHITYEQYF. CDR3 nucleotides: TGCGCCAGCAGCTTGGATCATATCACCTACGAGCAGTACTTC. The chain is built from TRBV5-1 and TRBJ2-7; D is unresolved. V lost 0 bases and J 2 bases, leaving 9 bases between the germline ends. The CDR3 has 14 residues. Germline lookup yields CDR1 SGHRS and CDR2 YFSETQ.

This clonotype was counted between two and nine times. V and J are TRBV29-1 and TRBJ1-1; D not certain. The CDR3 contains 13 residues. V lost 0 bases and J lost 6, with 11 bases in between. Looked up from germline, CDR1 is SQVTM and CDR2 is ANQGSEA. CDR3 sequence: CSVEEAPAAEAFF. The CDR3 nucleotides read TGCAGCGTTGAAGAAGCACCGGCCGCTGAAGCTTTCTTT.